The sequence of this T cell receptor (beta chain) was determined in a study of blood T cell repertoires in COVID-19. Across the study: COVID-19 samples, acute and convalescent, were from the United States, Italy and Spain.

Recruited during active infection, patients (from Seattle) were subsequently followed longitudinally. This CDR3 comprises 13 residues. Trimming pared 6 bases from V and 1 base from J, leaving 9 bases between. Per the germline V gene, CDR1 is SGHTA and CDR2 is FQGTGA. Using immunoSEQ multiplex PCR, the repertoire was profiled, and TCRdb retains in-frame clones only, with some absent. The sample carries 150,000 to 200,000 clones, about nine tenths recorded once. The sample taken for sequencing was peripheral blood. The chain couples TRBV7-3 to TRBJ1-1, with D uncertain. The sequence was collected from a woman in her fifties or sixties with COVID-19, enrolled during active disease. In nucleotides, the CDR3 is TGTGCCAGCAGAACATATCCGAACACTGAAGCTTTCTTT. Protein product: CASRTYPNTEAFF.